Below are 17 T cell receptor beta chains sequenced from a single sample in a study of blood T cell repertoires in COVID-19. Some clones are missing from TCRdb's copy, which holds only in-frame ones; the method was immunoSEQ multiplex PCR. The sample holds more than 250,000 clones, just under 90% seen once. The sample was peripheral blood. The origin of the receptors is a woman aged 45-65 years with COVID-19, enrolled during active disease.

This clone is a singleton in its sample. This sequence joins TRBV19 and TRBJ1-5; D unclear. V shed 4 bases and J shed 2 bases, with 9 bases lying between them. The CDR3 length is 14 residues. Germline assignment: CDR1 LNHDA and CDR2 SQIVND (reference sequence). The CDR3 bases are TGTGCCAGTAGTAATCAGAGGGGCAATCAGCCCCAGCATTTT. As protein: CASSNQRGNQPQHF.

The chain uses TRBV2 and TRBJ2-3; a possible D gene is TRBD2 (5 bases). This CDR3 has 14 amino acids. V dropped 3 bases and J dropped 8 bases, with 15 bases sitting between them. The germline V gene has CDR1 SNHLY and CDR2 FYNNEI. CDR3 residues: CASSDGLAGGTQYF. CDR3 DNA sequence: TGTGCCAGCAGTGACGGATTAGCTGGAGGTACGCAGTATTTT. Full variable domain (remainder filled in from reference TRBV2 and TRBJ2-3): EPEVTQTPSHQVTQMGQEVILRCVPISNHLYFYWYRQILGQKVEFLVSFYNNEISEKSEIFDDQFSVERPDGSNFTLKIRSTKLEDSAMYFCASSDGLAGGTQYFGPGTRLTVL.

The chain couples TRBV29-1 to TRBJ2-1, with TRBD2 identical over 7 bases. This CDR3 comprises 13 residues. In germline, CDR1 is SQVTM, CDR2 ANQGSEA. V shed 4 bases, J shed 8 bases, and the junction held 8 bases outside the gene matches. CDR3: CSVVGGGPDEQFF. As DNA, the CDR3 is TGCAGCGTTGTCGGGGGAGGGCCCGATGAGCAGTTCTTC.

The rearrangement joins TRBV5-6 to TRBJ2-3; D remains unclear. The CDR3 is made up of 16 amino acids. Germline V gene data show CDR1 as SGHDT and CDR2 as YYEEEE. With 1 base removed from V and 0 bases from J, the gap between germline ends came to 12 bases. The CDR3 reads CASSLKGVPSTDTQYF. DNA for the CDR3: TGTGCCAGCAGCTTGAAAGGAGTCCCTAGCACAGATACGCAGTATTTT.

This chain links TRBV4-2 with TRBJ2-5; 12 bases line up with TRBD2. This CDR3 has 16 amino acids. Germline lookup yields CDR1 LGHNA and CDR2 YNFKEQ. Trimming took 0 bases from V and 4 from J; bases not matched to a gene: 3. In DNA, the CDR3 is TGTGCCAGCAGCCAAGATAGGACTAGCGGGATAGAGACCCAGTACTTC. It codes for CASSQDRTSGIETQYF.

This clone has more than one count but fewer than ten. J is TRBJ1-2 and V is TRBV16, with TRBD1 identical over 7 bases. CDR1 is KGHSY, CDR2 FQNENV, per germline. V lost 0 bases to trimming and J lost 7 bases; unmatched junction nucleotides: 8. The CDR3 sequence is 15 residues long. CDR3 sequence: CASSQSRQGTIGYTF. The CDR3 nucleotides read TGTGCCAGCAGCCAATCCCGACAGGGAACTATTGGCTACACCTTC. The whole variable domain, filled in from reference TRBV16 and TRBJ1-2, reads GEEVAQTPKHLVRGEGQKAKLYCAPIKGHSYVFWYQQVLKNEFKFLISFQNENVFDETGMPKERFSAKCLPNSPCSLEIQATKLEDSAVYFCASSQSRQGTIGYTFGSGTRLTVV.

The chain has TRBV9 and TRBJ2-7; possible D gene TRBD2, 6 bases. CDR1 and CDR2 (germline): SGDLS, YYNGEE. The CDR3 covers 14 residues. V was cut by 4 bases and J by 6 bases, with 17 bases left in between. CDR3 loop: CASSLLAGMGEQYF. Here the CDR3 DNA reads TGTGCCAGCAGCCTCCTCGCGGGGATGGGCGAGCAGTACTTC.

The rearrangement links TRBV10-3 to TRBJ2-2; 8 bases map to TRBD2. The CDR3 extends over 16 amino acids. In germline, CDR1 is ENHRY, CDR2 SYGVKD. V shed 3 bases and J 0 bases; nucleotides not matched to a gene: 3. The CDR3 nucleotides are TGTGCCATCAGTGATCTGCGGGGGGCGAACACCGGGGAGCTGTTTTTT. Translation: CAISDLRGANTGELFF.

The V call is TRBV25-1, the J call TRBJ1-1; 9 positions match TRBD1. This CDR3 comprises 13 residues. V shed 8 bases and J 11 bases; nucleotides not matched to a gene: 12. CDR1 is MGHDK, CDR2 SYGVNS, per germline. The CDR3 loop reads CASQGTGPNEAFF. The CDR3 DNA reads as TGTGCCAGCCAAGGGACAGGGCCAAATGAGGCTTTCTTT.

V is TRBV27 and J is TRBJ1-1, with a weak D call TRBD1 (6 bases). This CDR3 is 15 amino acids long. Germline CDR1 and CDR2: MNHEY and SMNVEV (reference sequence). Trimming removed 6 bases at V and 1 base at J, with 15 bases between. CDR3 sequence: CASRLTGFQNTEAFF. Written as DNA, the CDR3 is TGTGCCAGCAGGCTCACAGGGTTTCAGAACACTGAAGCTTTCTTT.

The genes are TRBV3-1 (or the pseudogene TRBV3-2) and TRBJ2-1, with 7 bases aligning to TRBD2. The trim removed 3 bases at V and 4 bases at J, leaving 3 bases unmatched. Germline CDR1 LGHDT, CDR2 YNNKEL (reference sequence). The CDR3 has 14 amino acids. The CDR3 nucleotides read TGTGCCAGCAGCCAGTCAGCGGGGTACAATGAGCAGTTCTTC. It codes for CASSQSAGYNEQFF.

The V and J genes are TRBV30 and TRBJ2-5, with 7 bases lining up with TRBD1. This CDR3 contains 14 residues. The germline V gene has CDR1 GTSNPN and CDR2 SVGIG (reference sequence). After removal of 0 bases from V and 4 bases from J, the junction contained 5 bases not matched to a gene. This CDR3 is CAWSVGGTGETQYF. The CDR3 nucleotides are TGTGCCTGGAGTGTAGGGGGCACGGGAGAGACCCAGTACTTC.

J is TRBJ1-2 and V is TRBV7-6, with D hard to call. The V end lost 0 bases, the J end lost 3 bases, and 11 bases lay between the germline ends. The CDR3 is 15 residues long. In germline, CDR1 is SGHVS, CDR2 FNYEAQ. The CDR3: CASSLATGSDYGYTF. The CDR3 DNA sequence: TGTGCCAGCAGCTTAGCAACGGGGAGCGACTATGGCTACACCTTC.

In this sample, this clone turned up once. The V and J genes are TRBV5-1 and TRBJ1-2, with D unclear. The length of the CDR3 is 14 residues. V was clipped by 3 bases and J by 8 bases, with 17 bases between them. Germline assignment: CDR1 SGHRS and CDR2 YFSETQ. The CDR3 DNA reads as TGCGCCAGCAGCTCTGCGGGCCAATTCGGGGGCTACACCTTC. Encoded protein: CASSSAGQFGGYTF.

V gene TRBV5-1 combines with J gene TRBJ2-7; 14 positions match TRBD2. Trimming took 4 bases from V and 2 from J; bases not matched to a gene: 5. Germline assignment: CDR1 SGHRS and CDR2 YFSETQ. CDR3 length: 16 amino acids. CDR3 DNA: TGCGCCAGCAGCCCTGGACTAGCGGGAGGAGCCTACGAGCAGTACTTC. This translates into CASSPGLAGGAYEQYF.

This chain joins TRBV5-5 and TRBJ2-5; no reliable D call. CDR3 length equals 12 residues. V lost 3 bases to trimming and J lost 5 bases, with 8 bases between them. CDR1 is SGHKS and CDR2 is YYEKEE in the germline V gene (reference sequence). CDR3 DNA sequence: TGTGCCAGCAGCTACCTAGTGGAGACCCAGTACTTC. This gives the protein CASSYLVETQYF.

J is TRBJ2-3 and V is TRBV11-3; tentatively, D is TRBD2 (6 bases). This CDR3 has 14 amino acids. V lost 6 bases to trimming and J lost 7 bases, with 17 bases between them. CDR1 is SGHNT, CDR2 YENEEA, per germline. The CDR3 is CASREGLSTNTQYF. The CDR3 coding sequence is TGTGCCAGCAGGGAGGGACTCTCAACAAATACGCAGTATTTT.